These 4 T cell receptor beta chains were all obtained from the same sample, sequenced in a study of CD8 T cells in ankylosing spondylitis. In TCRdb, the 5' RACE reads were re-called with MiXCR into one record per CDR3 protein. The table lists some 150,000 distinct CDR3 sequences, around 45% of them singletons. The specimen was synovial fluid, either unsorted or a sorted T cell fraction (not recorded which). These receptors originate from a male donor with ankylosing spondylitis.

The V call is TRBV15, the J call TRBJ1-1; 11 bases map to TRBD1. CDR1 LNHNV and CDR2 YYDKDF come from the germline V gene (reference sequence). The J segment lost 5 bases and the V segment lost 3 bases, leaving 11 bases of the junction unmatched. The CDR3 runs to 17 residues. The CDR3: CATSSWPGTGGRTEAFF. The DNA of the CDR3 is TGTGCCACCAGCAGTTGGCCTGGGACAGGGGGGCGGACTGAAGCTTTCTTT.

This clonotype was observed a few times. This chain links TRBV6-1 with TRBJ1-1; a weak D match, TRBD1 (6 bases). The CDR3 length is 13 residues. Germline CDR1 reads MNHNS; CDR2 reads SASEGT. V lost 6 bases to trimming and J lost 1 base, with 9 bases between them. The CDR3 here is CASRLTGNTEAFF. In DNA form, the CDR3 reads TGTGCCAGCAGGCTGACAGGGAACACTGAAGCTTTCTTT.

V usage is TRBV20-1 and J usage is TRBJ2-7; possible D gene TRBD2, 5 bases. This CDR3 is 13 amino acids long. V lost 3 bases to trimming and J lost 3 bases, with 12 bases between them. Germline lookup yields CDR1 DFQATT and CDR2 SNEGSKA (reference sequence). The DNA for the CDR3 is TGCAGTGCTAGTGGCGGGTTGAGCTACGAGCAGTACTTC. Its protein is CSASGGLSYEQYF.

The genes are TRBV7-9 and TRBJ1-5; possible D gene TRBD1, 5 bases. V was pared by 1 base and J by 7 bases, with 8 bases between. The V gene's germline CDR1 is SEHNR and CDR2 FQNEAQ (reference sequence). The CDR3 loop spans 13 amino acids. The CDR3 DNA reads TGTGCCAGCAGCTTAGGGTGGGGGCAGCCCCAGCATTTT. Its translation: CASSLGWGQPQHF.